This T cell receptor beta chain was identified in a study of PD-L1 blockade in urothelial cancer. Across the study: Before enrollment, 0 to 3 chemotherapy regimens had been given to patients. Typically, measured as a median, blood samples had 110,000 to 150,000 T cells. The study's findings and limits: Improved survival was predicted by pretreatment blood TCR clonality below the median.

Some clones are missing from TCRdb's copy, which holds only in-frame ones; the method was immunoSEQ multiplex PCR. The data contain some 45,000 clones, 88% of them seen just once; the ten biggest clones take up 20% to 25%. Time point reported: pretreatment peripheral blood. Turning to this clone: Its antigen is unidentified.

The CDR3 consists of 17 residues. Trimming left V 2 bases short and J 0 bases short, with 13 bases between. In germline, CDR1 is SGHTA, CDR2 FQGTGA. The chain combines TRBV7-3 with TRBJ2-2; D might be TRBD2 (5 bases). The input for sequencing was PBMCs, taken around atezolizumab (anti-PD-L1) treatment. This TCR derives from a donor at least 40 years old with urothelial cancer. The CDR3 nucleotides are TGTGCCAGCAGCTTATGGTCTAGCCGATCGAACACCGGGGAGCTGTTTTTT. Translated, it gives CASSLWSSRSNTGELFF.